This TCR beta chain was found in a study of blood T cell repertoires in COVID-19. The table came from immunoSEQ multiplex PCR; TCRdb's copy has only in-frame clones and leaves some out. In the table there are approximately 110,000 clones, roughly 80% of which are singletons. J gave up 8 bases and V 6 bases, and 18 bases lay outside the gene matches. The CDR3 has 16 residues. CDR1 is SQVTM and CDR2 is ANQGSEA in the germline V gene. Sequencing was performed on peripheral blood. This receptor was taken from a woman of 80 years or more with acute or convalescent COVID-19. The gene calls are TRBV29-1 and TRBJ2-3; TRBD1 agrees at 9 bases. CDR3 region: CSVDTSGTGLRGTQYF. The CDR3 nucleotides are TGCAGCGTGGATACCTCCGGGACAGGGTTACGGGGTACGCAGTATTTT.